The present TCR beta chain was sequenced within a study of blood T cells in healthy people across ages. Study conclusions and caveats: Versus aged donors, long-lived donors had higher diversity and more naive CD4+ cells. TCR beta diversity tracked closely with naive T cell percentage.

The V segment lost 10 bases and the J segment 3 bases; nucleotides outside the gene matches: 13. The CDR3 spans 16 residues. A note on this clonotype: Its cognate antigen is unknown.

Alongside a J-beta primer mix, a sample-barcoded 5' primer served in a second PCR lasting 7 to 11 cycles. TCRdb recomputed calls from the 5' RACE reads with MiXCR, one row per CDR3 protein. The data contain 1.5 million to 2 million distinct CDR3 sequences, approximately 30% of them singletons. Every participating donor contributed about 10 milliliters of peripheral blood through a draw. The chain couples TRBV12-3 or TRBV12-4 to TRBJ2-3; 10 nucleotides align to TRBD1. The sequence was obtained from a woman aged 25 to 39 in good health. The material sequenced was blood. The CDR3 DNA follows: TGTGCCACCCGAAGGTCCGGGACAGGGGCGACAGATACGCAGTATTTT. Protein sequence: CATRRSGTGATDTQYF.